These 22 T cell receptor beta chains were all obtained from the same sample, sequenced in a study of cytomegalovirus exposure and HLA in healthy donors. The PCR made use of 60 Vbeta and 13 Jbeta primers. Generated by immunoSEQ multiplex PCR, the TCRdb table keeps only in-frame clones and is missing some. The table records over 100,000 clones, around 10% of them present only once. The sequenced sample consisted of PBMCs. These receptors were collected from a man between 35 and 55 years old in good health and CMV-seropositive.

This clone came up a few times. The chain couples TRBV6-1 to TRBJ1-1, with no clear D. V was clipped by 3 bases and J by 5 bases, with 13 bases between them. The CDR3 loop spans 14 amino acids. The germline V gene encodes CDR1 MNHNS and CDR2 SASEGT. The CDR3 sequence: CASSESALGTEAFF. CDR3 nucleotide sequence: TGTGCCAGCAGTGAGTCGGCCCTAGGAACTGAAGCTTTCTTT.

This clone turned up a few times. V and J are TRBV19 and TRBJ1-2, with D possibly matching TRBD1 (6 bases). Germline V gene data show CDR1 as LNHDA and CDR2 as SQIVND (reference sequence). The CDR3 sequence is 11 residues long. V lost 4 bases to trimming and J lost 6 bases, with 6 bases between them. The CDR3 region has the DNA TGTGCCAGTAGTAAGGGGGATGGCTACACCTTC. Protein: CASSKGDGYTF. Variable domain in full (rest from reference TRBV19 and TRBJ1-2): DGGITQSPKYLFRKEGQNVTLSCEQNLNHDAMYWYRQDPGQGLRLIYYSQIVNDFQKGDIAEGYSVSREKKESFPLTVTSAQKNPTAFYLCASSKGDGYTFGSGTRLTVV.

Here the CDR3 DNA reads TGTGCCAGCAGTATAGCGGGAGGCCCTTACGAGCAGTACTTC. It encodes CASSIAGGPYEQYF. The V gene is TRBV6-5, the J gene TRBJ2-7; 10 bases fit TRBD2. The CDR3 consists of 14 residues. V shed 5 bases and J 4 bases; nucleotides not matched to a gene: 5. Germline values: CDR1 MNHEY, CDR2 SVGAGI.

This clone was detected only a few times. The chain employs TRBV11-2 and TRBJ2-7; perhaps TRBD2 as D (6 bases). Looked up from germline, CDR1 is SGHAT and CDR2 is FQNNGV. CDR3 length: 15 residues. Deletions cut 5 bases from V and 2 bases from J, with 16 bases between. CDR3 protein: CASSPDSGLAYEQYF. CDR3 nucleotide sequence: TGTGCCAGCAGCCCAGACAGCGGGCTGGCCTACGAGCAGTACTTC.

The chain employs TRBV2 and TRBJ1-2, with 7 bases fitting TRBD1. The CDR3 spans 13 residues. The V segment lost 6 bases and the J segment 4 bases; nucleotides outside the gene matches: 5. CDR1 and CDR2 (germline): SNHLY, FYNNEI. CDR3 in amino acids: CASRDRLTYGYTF. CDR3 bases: TGTGCCAGCAGGGACAGGCTCACCTATGGCTACACCTTC.

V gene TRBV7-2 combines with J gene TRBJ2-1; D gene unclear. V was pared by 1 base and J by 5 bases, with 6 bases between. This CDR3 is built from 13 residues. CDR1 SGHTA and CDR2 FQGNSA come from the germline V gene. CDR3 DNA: TGTGCCAGCAGCTTAGAGCCAAACAATGAGCAGTTCTTC. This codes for CASSLEPNNEQFF.

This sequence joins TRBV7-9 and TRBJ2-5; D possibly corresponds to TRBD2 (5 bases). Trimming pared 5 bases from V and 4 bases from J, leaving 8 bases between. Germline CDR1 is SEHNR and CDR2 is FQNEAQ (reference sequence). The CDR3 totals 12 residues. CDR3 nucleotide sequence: TGTGCCAGCAGCCGGGGTGCAGAGACCCAGTACTTC. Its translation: CASSRGAETQYF.

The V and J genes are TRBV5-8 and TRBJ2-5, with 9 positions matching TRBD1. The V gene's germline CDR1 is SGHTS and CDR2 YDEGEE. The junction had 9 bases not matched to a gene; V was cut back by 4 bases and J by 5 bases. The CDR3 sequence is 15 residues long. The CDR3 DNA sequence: TGTGCCAGCAGCCTGGACAGGGGTTTAGGGGAGACCCAGTACTTC. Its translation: CASSLDRGLGETQYF.

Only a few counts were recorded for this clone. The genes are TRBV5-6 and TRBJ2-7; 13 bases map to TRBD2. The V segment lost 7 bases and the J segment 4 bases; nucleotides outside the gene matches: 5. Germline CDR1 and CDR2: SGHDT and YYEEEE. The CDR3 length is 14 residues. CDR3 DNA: TGTGCCAGCCACGGACTAGCGGGAGTTTACGAGCAGTACTTC. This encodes CASHGLAGVYEQYF.

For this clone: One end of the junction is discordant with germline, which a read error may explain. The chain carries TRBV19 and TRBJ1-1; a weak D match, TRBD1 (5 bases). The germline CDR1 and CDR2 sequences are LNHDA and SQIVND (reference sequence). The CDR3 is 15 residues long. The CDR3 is CASKISPGMNTEAFF. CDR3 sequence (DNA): TGTGCCAGTAAAATTTCGCCAGGGATGAATACTGAAGCTTTCTTT.

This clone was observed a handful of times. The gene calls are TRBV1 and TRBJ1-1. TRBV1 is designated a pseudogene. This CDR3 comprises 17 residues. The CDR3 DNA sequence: TGCACCAGCAGCCTACTAGCGGGGGGTCCGGTGAAGACTGAAGCTTTCTTT. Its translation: CTSSLLAGGPVKTEAFF.

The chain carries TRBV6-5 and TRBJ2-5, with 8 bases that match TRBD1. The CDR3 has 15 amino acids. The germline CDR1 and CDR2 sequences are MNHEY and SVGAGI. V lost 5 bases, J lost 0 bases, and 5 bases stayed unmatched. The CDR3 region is CASSRRTGNQETQYF. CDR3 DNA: TGTGCCAGCAGTCGGAGGACAGGGAACCAAGAGACCCAGTACTTC.

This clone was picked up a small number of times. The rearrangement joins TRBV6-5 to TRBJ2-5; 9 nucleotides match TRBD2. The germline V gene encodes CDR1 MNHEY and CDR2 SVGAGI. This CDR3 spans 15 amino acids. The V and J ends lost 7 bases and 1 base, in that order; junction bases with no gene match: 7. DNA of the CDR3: TGTGCCAGCACTCCTGGACTAGCGTTCCAAGAGACCCAGTACTTC. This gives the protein CASTPGLAFQETQYF.

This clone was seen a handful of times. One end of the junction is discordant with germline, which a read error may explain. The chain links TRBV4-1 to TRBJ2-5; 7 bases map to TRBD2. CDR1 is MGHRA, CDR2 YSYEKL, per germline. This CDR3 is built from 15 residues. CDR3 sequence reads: CATSRTGGFQETQYF. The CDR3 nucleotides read TGCGCCACCAGCCGGACGGGGGGATTCCAAGAGACCCAGTACTTC.

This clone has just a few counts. CDR3 residues: CASSIRGNNEKLFF. The CDR3 DNA reads TGTGCCAGCAGCATTAGGGGAAATAATGAAAAACTGTTTTTT. The chain recombines TRBV5-4 with TRBJ1-4; D may be TRBD1 (5 bases). The CDR3 loop spans 14 amino acids. Germline V lookup: CDR1 SGHNT, CDR2 YYREEE (reference sequence). V shed 4 bases and J shed 4 bases, with 11 bases lying between them.

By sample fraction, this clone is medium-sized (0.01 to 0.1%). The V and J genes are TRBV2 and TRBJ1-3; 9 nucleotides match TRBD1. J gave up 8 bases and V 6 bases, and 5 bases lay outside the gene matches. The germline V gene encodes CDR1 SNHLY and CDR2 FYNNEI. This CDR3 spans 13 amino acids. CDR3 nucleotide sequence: TGTGCCAGCAGCTTCCGGACAGGGGACACCATATATTTT. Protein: CASSFRTGDTIYF.

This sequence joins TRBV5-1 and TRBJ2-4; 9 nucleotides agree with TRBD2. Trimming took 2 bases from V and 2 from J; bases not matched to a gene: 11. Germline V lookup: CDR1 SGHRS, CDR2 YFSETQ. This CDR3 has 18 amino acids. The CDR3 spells CASSLRAGGPESKNIQYF. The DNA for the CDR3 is TGCGCCAGCAGCTTACGTGCGGGAGGGCCGGAGTCCAAAAACATTCAGTACTTC.

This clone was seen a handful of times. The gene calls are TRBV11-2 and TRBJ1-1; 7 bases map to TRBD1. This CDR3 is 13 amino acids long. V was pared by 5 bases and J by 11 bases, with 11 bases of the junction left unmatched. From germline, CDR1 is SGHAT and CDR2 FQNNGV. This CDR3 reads CASSPLQGRVAFF. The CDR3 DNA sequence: TGTGCCAGCAGCCCCTTACAGGGGCGCGTCGCTTTCTTT.

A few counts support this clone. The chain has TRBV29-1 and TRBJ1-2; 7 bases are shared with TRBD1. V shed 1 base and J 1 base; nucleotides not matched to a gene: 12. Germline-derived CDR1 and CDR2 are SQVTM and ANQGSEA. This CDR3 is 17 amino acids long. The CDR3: CSVEAGPGTANNYGYTF. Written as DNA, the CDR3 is TGCAGCGTTGAAGCGGGCCCCGGGACAGCGAATAACTATGGCTACACCTTC.

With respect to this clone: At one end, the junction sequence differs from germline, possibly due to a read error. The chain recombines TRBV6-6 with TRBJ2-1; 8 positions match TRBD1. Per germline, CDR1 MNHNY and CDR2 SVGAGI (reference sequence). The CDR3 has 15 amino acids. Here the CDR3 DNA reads TGTGCCAGCAGCTCCGACAGGGGAACGTACAATGAGCGGTTCTTC. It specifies CASSSDRGTYNERFF.

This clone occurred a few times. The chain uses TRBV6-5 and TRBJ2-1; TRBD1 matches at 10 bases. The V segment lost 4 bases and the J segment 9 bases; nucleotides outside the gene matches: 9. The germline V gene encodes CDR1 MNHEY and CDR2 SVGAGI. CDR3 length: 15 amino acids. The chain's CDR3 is CASSSRQGAWSEQFF. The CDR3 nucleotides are TGTGCCAGCAGTTCCCGACAGGGGGCATGGAGTGAGCAGTTCTTC.

CDR3 DNA sequence: TGTGCCAGTAGCCTCGACAGAACTGAAGCTTTCTTT. This sequence encodes CASSLDRTEAFF. The chain recombines TRBV19 with TRBJ1-1; tentatively, D is TRBD1 (5 bases). Germline loops: CDR1 LNHDA, CDR2 SQIVND (reference sequence). Trimming removed 6 bases from V and 5 bases from J, with 10 bases in between. The CDR3 extends over 12 amino acids.